These T cell receptor beta chains were read from a single sample in a study of blood T cells in healthy people across ages. TCRdb fed the 5' RACE reads into MiXCR, producing one record per CDR3 protein. The sample yields fewer than 2,000,000 distinct CDR3 sequences, roughly two fifths seen once. The sequenced material came from blood. The source is a human donor in good health. CDR3s include the opening cysteine and the closing phenylalanine or tryptophan. D genes are given only for firm matches. Size is omitted from some rows. Given values are once, few, many or a class for expanded clones.

D: TRBD2
J: TRBJ2-1
size: few
V: TRBV19
CDR3: CASQFGGGSLSYNEQFF
DNA: TGTGCCAGCCAGTTTGGCGGGGGGTCATTATCCTACAATGAGCAGTTCTTC

D: .
J: TRBJ2-3
size: .
V: TRBV5-1
CDR3: CASSLVMIADTQYF
DNA: TGCGCCAGCAGCTTGGTAATGATCGCAGATACGCAGTATTTT

D: .
J: TRBJ2-1
size: few
V: TRBV24-1
CDR3: CATSGTSQGEQFF
DNA: TGTGCCACCAGCGGTACTAGTCAGGGTGAGCAGTTCTTC

D: .
J: TRBJ1-1
size: .
V: TRBV4-1
CDR3: CASSQSGLTHPIMNTEAFF
DNA: TGCGCCAGCAGCCAATCTGGACTGACACATCCAATCATGAACACTGAAGCTTTCTTT

D: .
J: TRBJ2-5
size: .
V: TRBV6-2/TRBV6-3
CDR3: CASSYRLAWLYQETQYF
DNA: TGTGCCAGCAGTTACAGGTTAGCGTGGTTGTACCAAGAGACCCAGTACTTC

D: TRBD1
J: TRBJ1-2
size: .
V: TRBV20-1
CDR3: CSARDPSGRGPYGYTF
DNA: TGCAGTGCTAGAGATCCCTCTGGCAGGGGGCCCTATGGCTACACCTTC

D: TRBD1
J: TRBJ1-6
size: .
V: TRBV18
CDR3: CASSVGQDYSPLHF
DNA: TGTGCCAGCTCAGTGGGACAGGATTATTCACCCCTCCACTTT

D: .
J: TRBJ2-5
size: many
V: TRBV3-1
CDR3: CATTMMETQYF
DNA: TGTGCCACGACGATGATGGAGACCCAGTACTTC

D: .
J: TRBJ2-3
size: .
V: TRBV20-1
CDR3: CSARDPPRGRRTDTQYF
DNA: TGCAGTGCTAGAGATCCCCCCCGGGGGCGACGCACAGATACGCAGTATTTT

D: TRBD1
J: TRBJ1-1
size: once
V: TRBV29-1
CDR3: CSSGGTGGIMNTEAFF
DNA: TGCAGCTCCGGGGGGACAGGGGGCATTATGAACACTGAAGCTTTCTTT

D: .
J: TRBJ2-1
size: .
V: TRBV7-8
CDR3: CASSPRTGYYNEQFF
DNA: TGTGCCAGCAGCCCTAGAACAGGGTACTACAATGAGCAGTTCTTC

D: .
J: TRBJ2-3
size: .
V: TRBV2
CDR3: CASKDSSWDTQYF
DNA: TGTGCCAGCAAGGACAGTAGTTGGGATACGCAGTATTTT

D: .
J: TRBJ1-4
size: .
V: TRBV28
CDR3: CASSSQGEEYEKLFF
DNA: TGTGCCAGCAGCTCACAGGGAGAGGAGTATGAAAAACTGTTTTTT

D: .
J: TRBJ2-1
size: .
V: TRBV7-6
CDR3: CASSDPVNNEQFF
DNA: TGTGCCAGCAGCGACCCAGTCAACAATGAGCAGTTCTTC

D: .
J: TRBJ1-4
size: .
V: TRBV29-1
CDR3: CSVDPYTGDEKLFF
DNA: TGCAGCGTTGACCCGTACACGGGAGATGAAAAACTGTTTTTT

D: .
J: TRBJ1-2
size: few
V: TRBV12-3/TRBV12-4
CDR3: CASSLGTGPGSYGYTF
DNA: TGTGCCAGCAGTTTAGGTACAGGGCCCGGATCCTATGGCTACACCTTC

D: .
J: TRBJ2-6
size: few
V: TRBV5-1
CDR3: CASSPTSRGSGANVLTF
DNA: TGCGCCAGCAGCCCAACCTCAAGGGGGTCTGGGGCCAACGTCCTGACTTTC

D: TRBD2
J: TRBJ2-7
size: few
V: TRBV7-8
CDR3: CASSLLPSGTYEQYF
DNA: TGTGCCAGCAGCTTATTACCTAGCGGAACCTACGAGCAGTACTTC

D: .
J: TRBJ2-3
size: .
V: TRBV18
CDR3: CASSQGTADTQYF
DNA: TGTGCCAGCTCACAGGGGACCGCAGATACGCAGTATTTT

D: .
J: TRBJ2-7
size: few
V: TRBV20-1
CDR3: CSARDDGTTYEQYF
DNA: TGCAGTGCTAGAGATGACGGGACCACCTACGAGCAGTACTTC

D: TRBD1
J: TRBJ2-1
size: .
V: TRBV28
CDR3: CASSMKDRASYEQFF
DNA: TGTGCCAGCAGTATGAAAGACAGGGCCTCCTACGAGCAGTTCTTC

D: .
J: TRBJ2-4
size: .
V: TRBV6-4
CDR3: CASSPGVWGNEQYF
DNA: TGTGCCAGCAGTCCAGGGGTCTGGGGGAATGAGCAGTACTTC

D: .
J: TRBJ1-2
size: few
V: TRBV7-2
CDR3: CASSLGDDRSRGYTF
DNA: TGTGCCAGCAGCTTAGGGGATGACAGGTCAAGGGGCTACACCTTC

D: .
J: TRBJ2-5
size: .
V: TRBV2
CDR3: CASKRGGPGLQETQYF
DNA: TGTGCCAGCAAGCGCGGGGGCCCCGGCCTCCAAGAGACCCAGTACTTC

D: .
J: TRBJ1-4
size: .
V: TRBV28
CDR3: CASNQIGEKLFF
DNA: TGTGCCAGCAACCAAATAGGTGAAAAACTGTTTTTT

D: .
J: TRBJ1-1
size: .
V: TRBV5-1
CDR3: CASLKGREAVAFF
DNA: TGCGCCAGTCTCAAAGGAAGGGAGGCGGTGGCTTTCTTT

D: .
J: TRBJ1-3
size: .
V: TRBV7-6
CDR3: CASSLNGGLSGNTIYF
DNA: TGTGCCAGCAGCTTAAATGGGGGTCTCTCTGGAAACACCATATATTTT